This T cell receptor beta chain is from a study of blood T cell repertoires in COVID-19. The CDR3 has 13 residues. The junction had 9 bases not matched to a gene; V was cut back by 9 bases and J by 6 bases. Germline V gene sequence: CDR1 MGHDK, CDR2 SYGVNS. The protocol was immunoSEQ multiplex PCR, while the TCRdb copy is restricted to in-frame clones and leaves out a portion. The top ten clones hold approximately 1.5% of a sample with 400,000 to 500,000 clones, 70% to 90% of them seen once. The genes are TRBV25-1 and TRBJ1-1, with 8 bases matching TRBD1. The source material was peripheral blood. This sequence was found in a woman aged 25 to 39 with active or convalescent COVID-19. CDR3: CASLKSQGAEAFF. In DNA, the CDR3 is TGTGCCAGTCTTAAGTCACAGGGGGCTGAAGCTTTCTTT.